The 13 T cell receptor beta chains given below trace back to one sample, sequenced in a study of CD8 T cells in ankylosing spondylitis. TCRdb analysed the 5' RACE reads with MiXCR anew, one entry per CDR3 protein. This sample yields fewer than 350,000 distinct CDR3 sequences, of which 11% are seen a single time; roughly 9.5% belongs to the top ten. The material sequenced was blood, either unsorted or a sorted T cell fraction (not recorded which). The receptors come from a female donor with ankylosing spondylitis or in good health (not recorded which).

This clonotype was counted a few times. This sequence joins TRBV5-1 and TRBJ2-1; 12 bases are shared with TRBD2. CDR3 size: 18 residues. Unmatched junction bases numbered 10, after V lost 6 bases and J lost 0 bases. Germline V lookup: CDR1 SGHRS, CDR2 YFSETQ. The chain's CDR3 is CASNRLAGAGSSYNEQFF. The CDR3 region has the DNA TGCGCCAGCAACCGACTAGCGGGGGCCGGAAGCTCCTACAATGAGCAGTTCTTC.

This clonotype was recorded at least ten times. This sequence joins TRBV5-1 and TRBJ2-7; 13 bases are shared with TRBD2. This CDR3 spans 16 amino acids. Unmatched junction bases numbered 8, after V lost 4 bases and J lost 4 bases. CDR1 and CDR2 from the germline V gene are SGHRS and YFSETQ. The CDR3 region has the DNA TGCGCCAGCAGCCCAAAGACTAGCGGGAGGTCGTACGAGCAGTACTTC. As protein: CASSPKTSGRSYEQYF.

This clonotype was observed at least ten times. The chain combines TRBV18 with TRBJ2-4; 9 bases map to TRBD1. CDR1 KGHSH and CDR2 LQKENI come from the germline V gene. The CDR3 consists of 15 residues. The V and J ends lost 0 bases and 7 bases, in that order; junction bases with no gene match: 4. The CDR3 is CASSPPADRGNIQYF. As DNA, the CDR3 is TGTGCCAGCTCACCACCGGCTGACAGGGGGAACATTCAGTACTTC.

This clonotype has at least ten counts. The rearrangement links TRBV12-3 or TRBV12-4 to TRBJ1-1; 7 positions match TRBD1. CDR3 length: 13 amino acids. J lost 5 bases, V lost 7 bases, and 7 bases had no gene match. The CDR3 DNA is TGTGCCAGCACCCCAGGGGGGAAGACTGAAGCTTTCTTT. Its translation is CASTPGGKTEAFF.

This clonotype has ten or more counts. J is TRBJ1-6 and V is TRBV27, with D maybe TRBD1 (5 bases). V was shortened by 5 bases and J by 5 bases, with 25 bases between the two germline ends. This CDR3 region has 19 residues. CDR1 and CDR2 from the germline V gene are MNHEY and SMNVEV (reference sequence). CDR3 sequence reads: CASSLLRVGRLPDNSPLHF. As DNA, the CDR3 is TGTGCCAGCAGTCTCCTCCGGGTGGGGCGCCTTCCTGATAATTCACCCCTCCACTTT.

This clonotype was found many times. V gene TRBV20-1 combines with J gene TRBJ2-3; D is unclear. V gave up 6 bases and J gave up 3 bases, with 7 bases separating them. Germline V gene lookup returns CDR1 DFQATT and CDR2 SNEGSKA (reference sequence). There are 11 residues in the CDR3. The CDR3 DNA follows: TGCAGTGCAACCTTTACAGATACGCAGTATTTT. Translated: CSATFTDTQYF.

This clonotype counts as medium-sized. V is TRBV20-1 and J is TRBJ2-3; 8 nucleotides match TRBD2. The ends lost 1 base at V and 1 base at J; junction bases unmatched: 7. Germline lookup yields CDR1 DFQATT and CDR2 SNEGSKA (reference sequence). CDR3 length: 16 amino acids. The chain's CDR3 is CSARGLTSGRTDTQYF. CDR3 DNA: TGCAGTGCTAGAGGGCTTACTAGCGGACGCACAGATACGCAGTATTTT.

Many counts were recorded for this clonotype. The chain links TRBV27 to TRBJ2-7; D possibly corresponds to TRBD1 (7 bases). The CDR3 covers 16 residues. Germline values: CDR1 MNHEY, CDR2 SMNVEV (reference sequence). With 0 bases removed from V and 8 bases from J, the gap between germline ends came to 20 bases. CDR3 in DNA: TGTGCCAGCAGTTTATCATCCGGAGGGGGCCAAATGAAGCAGTACTTC. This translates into CASSLSSGGGQMKQYF.

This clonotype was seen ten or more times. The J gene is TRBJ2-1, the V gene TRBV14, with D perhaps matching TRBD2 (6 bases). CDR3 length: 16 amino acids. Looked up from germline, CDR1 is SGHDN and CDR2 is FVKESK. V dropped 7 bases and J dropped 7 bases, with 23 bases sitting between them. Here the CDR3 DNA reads TGTGCCAGCACCCCGCTGTACGGGAGTCGTAAGAATGAGCAGTTCTTC. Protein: CASTPLYGSRKNEQFF.

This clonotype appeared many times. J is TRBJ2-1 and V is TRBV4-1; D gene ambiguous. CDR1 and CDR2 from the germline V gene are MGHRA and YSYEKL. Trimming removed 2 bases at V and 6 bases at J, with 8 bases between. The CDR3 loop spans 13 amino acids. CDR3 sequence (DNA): TGCGCCAGCAGCCAAAACACCTTCAATGAGCAGTTCTTC. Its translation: CASSQNTFNEQFF.

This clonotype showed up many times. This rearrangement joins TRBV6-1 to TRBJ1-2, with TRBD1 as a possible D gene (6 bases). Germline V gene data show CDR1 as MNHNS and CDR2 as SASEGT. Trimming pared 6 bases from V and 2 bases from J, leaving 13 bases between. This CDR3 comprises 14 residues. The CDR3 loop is CASRNREKNYGYTF. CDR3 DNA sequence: TGTGCCAGCAGGAACAGGGAAAAGAACTATGGCTACACCTTC.

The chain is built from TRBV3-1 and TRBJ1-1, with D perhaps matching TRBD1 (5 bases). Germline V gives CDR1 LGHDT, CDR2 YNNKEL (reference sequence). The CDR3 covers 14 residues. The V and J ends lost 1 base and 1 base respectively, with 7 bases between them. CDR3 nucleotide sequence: TGTGCCAGCAGCCAAGTCACAGGGAACACTGAAGCTTTCTTT. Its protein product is CASSQVTGNTEAFF.

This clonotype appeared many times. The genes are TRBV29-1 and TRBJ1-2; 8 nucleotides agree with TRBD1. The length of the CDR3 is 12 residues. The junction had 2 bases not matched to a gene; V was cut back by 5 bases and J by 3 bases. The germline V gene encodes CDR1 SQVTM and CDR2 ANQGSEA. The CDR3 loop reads CSVQDRDYGYTF. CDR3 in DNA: TGCAGCGTTCAGGACAGGGACTATGGCTACACCTTC. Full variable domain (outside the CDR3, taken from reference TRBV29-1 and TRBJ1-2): SAVISQKPSRDICQRGTSLTIQCQVDSQVTMMFWYRQQPGQSLTLIATANQGSEATYESGFVIDKFPISRPNLTFSTLTVSNMSPEDSSIYLCSVQDRDYGYTFGSGTRLTVV.